This T cell receptor (beta chain) was identified in a study of cytomegalovirus exposure and HLA in healthy donors. This clone was counted once. The CDR3 is 14 amino acids. The V and J ends lost 3 bases and 15 bases, in that order; junction bases with no gene match: 11. Germline V gene sequence: CDR1 SGHTA, CDR2 FQGNSA. The study ran its PCR with 60 Vbeta and 13 Jbeta primers. The assay was immunoSEQ multiplex PCR, and TCRdb's table has in-frame clones only and misses some. The sample lists about 150,000 clones, about three quarters seen once, with about 1.7% in the top ten. This TCR was recovered from a woman aged 30 to 39 in good health and CMV-seronegative. J is TRBJ2-1 and V is TRBV7-2, with 10 nucleotides matching TRBD1. The specimen sequenced was PBMCs. The CDR3 nucleotides are TGTGCCAGCAGCTTGGGACAGGGGAATTCAAGTCCGTTCTTC. Protein product: CASSLGQGNSSPFF.